In its sample, the clone carrying this T cell receptor (beta chain) was seen many times. Its antigen is undetermined. TCRdb recomputed calls from the reads with MiXCR, one row per CDR3 protein. The sample holds roughly 500,000 distinct CDR3 sequences, approximately 10% seen once. The data were obtained in a study of T cell repertoires in cytomegalovirus infection. About the study: An indication of both CMV infection and matching HLA type came from public TCR beta signatures.

Study findings and constraints: What dominated the ex vivo response were HLA-C-restricted CMV-specific TCR beta clonotypes.

V lost 0 bases and J lost 1, with 24 bases in between. The germline V gene encodes CDR1 ENHRY and CDR2 SYGVKD. CDR3 length equals 20 residues. The TCR sequence derives from a human donor in good health (CMV status not recorded). Some clones in this sample may be carry-over from other donors' samples. Input material: PBMCs. The chain couples TRBV10-3 to TRBJ1-1, with D maybe TRBD1 (5 bases). CDR3 loop: CAISESNVRTRAPTNTEAFF. CDR3 nucleotides: TGTGCCATCAGTGAGTCGAACGTCAGGACACGGGCCCCGACGAACACTGAAGCTTTCTTT.